The following is a T cell receptor beta chain sequence with its context. No cognate antigen has been identified for it. No much larger clone is present one base from it, and per-base qualities are unavailable. Using the deep immunoSEQ assay, multiplex PCR amplified TCR CDR3 regions from genomic DNA. Extracted genomic DNA from each cell subset was spread evenly across all wells of several immunoSEQ 96-well plates, with each plate serving as a replicate. For sorted subsets, approximately 210 ng of genomic DNA, equivalent to around 29,000 T cell genomes, went into each replicate PCR. The purified libraries were quantified using a Qubit 3.0 fluorometer, sized with a Bioanalyzer 2100, and then quantified again using the KAPA Library Quantification kit. Each immunoSEQ 96-well plate was sequenced on its own single-read 150-cycle Illumina NextSeq 550 flow cell. The published analysis was carried out like this. Because the immunoSEQ output included only junctional sequences and no quality scores, the filtering could not be the same as the filtering used for full-length reads. To assign V/J genes and CDR3, sequences were annotated against IMGT germline references using PyIR, a Python wrapper for IgBLAST v1.9. Reads were removed for weak V/J assignments (E-value above 1e-6), missing CDR3, stop codons, out-of-frame junctions, or ambiguous translated residues. V3J clonotypes were defined as sequences sharing the same inferred V gene, J gene, and CDR3 amino acid sequence. The percentage overlap between two repertoires was calculated by dividing the number of shared unique clonotypes by the size of the smaller repertoire. Three approaches were used to assess repertoire richness: RTK rarefaction, the Chao1 estimator, and Recon v2.1 estimates of unobserved clonotypes. For all TCRbeta clonotypes obtained by the gDNA method from four donors, generation probabilities were computed with OLGA. As stored in TCRdb, this immuneACCESS dataset retains in-frame rearrangements with V and J assigned. A fraction of the clones does not appear; measured against another copy, unresolved V genes explain less than half of the discrepancy, and the remainder lacks a known reason. D and trimming were read from the DNA, whereas the V and J calls and clone size are those reported in that table. The sample yields more than 600,000 clones; about 92% were counted once. The top ten hold roughly 24% of the sample.

For the CD8 naive samples, CD45RO-negative cells were positively selected for CCR7, yielding a CD45RA+CCR7+ population from which TemRA cells were excluded. Healthy HIV-negative adults with no recently reported acute infections or vaccinations were included as donors. Every donor was a Caucasian adult living in Nashville, Tennessee, USA. Blood was obtained by leukapheresis, after which PBMCs were separated by Ficoll-Histopaque density gradient centrifugation and cryopreserved in liquid nitrogen vapor phase. Purity and quantity of every magnetically sorted T cell population were checked by analytical flow cytometry. Genomic DNA was isolated from each sorted fraction and quantified by UV absorbance on a Nanodrop 2000c. From V the trimming removes 3 bases and from J it removes 3 bases, while the gene matches leave 5 bases of the junction unaccounted for. The CDR3 runs 14 amino acids, cysteine and phenylalanine included. Kept here is only the CDR3 DNA, which spans 42 bases and is read in frame from base 1. CDR1 is given as SQVTM and CDR2 as ANQGSEA, both from the germline V gene.

This entry comes from a study of shared clonotypes between healthy human individuals (dated by TCRdb to about 2020). With regard to the full study: A couple of women and three men aged 18 to 49 years were included in the cohort. Each donor's leukapheresis produced roughly between about 0.9 and 9.5 billion PBMCs. For each donor, CD4 naive and CD4 memory were each run on three plates, CD8 naive on two plates, and CD8 memory on one plate. To estimate repertoire size and how much clonotype sharing occurs between individuals, the study deeply sequenced the blood TCR repertoires of 5 or 6 healthy adults. Different laboratories and diverse techniques were used to prepare libraries and sequence TCR repertoires, to increase sequencing depth and limit assay-specific biases.

What the work shows at the level of the full study, not this receptor alone: Pairwise subsampling indicated that sequencing depth was expected to affect the degree of clonotype sharing among donors. Because the study included a small number of donors, the genetic and exposure-history diversity represented was limited. Incomplete sequencing was indicated by rarefaction of sorted-subset datasets, despite the large sequencing depth. Larger estimated clonotype richness was generally found for naive subsets than for memory subsets. Sampling was limited to blood, and TCR repertoires in tissue likely differ from TCR repertoires in blood. Across four donors, approximately 5% of naive CD4, approximately 4% of naive CD8, around 2.1% of memory CD4, and over 0.35% of memory CD8 clonotypes were shared. Clonotypes shared by all four sorted-subset donors showed higher generation probabilities than non-shared clonotypes.

Rearrangement joined TRBV29-1 to TRBJ2-5; 9 bases in the junction line up with TRBD1. Sequenced material: naive CD8+ T cells sorted from blood. What the cell subset or site label conveys for this sample: CD45RA+CCR7+. The source is a man aged 30-40 years in good health. The nucleotides read TGCAGCGTTGAGGGGGACAGGGAAGAAGAGACCCAGTACTTC. This sequence encodes CSVEGDREEETQYF.